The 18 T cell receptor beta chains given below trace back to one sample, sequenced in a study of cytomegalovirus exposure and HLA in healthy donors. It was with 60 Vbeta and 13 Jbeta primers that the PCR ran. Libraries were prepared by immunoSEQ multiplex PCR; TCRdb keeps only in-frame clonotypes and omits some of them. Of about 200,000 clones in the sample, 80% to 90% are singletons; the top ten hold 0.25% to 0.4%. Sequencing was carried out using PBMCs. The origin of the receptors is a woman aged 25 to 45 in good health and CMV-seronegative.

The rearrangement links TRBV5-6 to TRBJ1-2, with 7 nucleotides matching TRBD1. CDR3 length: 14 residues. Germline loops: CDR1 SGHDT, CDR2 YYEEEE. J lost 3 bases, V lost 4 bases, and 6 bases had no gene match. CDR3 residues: CASSHAGTDYGYTF. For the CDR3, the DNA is TGTGCCAGCAGCCATGCTGGGACAGACTATGGCTACACCTTC.

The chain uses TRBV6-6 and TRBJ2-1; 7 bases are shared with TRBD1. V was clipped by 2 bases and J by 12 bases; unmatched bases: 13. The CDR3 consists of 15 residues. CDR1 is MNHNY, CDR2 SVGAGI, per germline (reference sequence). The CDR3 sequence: CASSYPAETGDRQFF. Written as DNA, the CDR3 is TGTGCCAGCAGTTACCCCGCCGAAACAGGGGATAGGCAGTTCTTC.

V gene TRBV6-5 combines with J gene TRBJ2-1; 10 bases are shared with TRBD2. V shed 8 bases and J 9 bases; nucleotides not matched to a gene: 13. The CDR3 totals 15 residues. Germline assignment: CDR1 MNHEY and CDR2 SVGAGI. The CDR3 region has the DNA TGTGCCAGCCCCCAGGGAGCGGGAGGGCCCGGTGAGCAGTTCTTC. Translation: CASPQGAGGPGEQFF.

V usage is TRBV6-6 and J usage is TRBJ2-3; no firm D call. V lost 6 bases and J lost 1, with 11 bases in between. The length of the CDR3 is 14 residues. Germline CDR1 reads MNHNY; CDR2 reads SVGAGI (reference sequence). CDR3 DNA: TGTGCCAGCAGACCTCCCCCGGGCACAGATACGCAGTATTTT. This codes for CASRPPPGTDTQYF.

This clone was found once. Here the CDR3 reads CASSLGGGRGGNTEAFF. The CDR3, as DNA: TGCGCCAGCAGCTTGGGAGGGGGTAGGGGCGGGAACACTGAAGCTTTCTTT. The chain joins TRBV5-1 to TRBJ1-1, with D possibly matching TRBD1 (6 bases). Trimming cost V 0 bases and J 1 base, with 16 bases left between them. The germline V gene encodes CDR1 SGHRS and CDR2 YFSETQ. The CDR3 contains 17 residues.

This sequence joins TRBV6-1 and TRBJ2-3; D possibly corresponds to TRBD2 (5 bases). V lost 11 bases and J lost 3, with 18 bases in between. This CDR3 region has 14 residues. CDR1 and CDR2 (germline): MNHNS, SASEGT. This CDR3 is CAARTPLGTDTQYF. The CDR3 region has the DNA TGTGCCGCCCGGACTCCCCTTGGGACAGATACGCAGTATTTT.

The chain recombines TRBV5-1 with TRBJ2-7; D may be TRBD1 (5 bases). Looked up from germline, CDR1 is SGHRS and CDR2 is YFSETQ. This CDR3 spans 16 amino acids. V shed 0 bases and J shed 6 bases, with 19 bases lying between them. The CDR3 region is CASSLEGPGPSSEQYF. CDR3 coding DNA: TGCGCCAGCAGCTTGGAAGGTCCAGGGCCCTCGTCCGAGCAGTACTTC.

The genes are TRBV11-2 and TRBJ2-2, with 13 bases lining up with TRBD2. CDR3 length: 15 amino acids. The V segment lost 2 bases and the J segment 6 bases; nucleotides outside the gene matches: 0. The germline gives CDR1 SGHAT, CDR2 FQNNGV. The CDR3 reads CASSLTSGGAGELFF. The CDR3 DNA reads TGTGCCAGCAGCTTAACTAGCGGGGGGGCCGGGGAGCTGTTTTTT.

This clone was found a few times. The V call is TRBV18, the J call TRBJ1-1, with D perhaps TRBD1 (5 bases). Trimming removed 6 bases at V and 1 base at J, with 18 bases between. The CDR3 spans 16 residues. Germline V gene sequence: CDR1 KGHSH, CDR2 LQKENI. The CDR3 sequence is CASSPSRAGKNTEAFF. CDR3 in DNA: TGTGCCAGCTCCCCGTCCCGGGCAGGGAAGAACACTGAAGCTTTCTTT.

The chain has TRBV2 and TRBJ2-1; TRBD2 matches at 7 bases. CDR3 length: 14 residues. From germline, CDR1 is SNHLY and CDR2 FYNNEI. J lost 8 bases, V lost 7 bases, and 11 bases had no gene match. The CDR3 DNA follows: TGTGCCAGCACCCGACTAGCAGACACGGATGAGCAGTTCTTC. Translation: CASTRLADTDEQFF. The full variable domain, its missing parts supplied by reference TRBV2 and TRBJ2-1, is EPEVTQTPSHQVTQMGQEVILRCVPISNHLYFYWYRQILGQKVEFLVSFYNNEISEKSEIFDDQFSVERPDGSNFTLKIRSTKLEDSAMYFCASTRLADTDEQFFGPGTRLTVL.

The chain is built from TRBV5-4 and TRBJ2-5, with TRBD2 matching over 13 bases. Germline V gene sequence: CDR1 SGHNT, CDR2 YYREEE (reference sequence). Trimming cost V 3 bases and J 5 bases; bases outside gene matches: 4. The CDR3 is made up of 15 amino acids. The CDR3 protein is CASSSGTSGVETQYF. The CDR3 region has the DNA TGTGCCAGCAGCTCCGGGACTAGCGGGGTGGAGACCCAGTACTTC. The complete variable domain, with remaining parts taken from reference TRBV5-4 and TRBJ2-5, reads ETGVTQSPTHLIKTRGQQVTLRCSSQSGHNTVSWYQQALGQGPQFIFQYYREEENGRGNFPPRFSGLQFPNYSSELNVNALELDDSALYLCASSSGTSGVETQYFGPGTRLLVL.

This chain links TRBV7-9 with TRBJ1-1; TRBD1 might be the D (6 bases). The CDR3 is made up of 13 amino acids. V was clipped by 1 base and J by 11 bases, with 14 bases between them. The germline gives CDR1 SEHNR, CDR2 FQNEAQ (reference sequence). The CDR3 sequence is CASSLGGTQNAFF. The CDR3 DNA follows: TGTGCCAGCAGCTTAGGGGGGACACAAAACGCTTTCTTT.

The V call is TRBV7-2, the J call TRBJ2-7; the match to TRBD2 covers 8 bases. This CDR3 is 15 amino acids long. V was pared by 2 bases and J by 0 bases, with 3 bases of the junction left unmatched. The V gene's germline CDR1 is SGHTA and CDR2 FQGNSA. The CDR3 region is CASSLRGGPSYEQYF. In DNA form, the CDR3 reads TGTGCCAGCAGCTTACGGGGGGGTCCCTCCTACGAGCAGTACTTC.

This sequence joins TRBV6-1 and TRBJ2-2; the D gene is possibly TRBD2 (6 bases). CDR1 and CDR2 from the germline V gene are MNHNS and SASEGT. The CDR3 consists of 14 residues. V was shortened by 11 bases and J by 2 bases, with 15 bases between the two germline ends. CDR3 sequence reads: CAARRGVNTGELFF. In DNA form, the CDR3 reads TGTGCCGCACGCCGCGGGGTCAACACCGGGGAGCTGTTTTTT.

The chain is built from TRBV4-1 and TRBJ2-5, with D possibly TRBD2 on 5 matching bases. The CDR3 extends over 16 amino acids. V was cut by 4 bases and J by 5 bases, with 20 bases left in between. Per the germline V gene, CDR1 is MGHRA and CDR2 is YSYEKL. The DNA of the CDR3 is TGCGCCAGCAGCCGGACTCGGGGAGCCCCTGGGGAGACCCAGTACTTC. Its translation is CASSRTRGAPGETQYF.

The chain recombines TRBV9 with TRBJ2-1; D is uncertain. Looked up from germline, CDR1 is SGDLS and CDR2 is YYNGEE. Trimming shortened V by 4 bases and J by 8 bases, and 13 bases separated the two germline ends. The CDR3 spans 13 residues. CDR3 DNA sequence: TGTGCCAGCAGCCCTCGGGTTGGCGATGAGCAGTTCTTC. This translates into CASSPRVGDEQFF.

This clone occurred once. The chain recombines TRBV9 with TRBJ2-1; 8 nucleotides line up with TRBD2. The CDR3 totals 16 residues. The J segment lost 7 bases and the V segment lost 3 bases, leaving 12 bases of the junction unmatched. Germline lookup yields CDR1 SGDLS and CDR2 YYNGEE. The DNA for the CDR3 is TGTGCCAGCAGCGGGGATAGCGGGATACGAGTTAATGAGCAGTTCTTC. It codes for CASSGDSGIRVNEQFF.

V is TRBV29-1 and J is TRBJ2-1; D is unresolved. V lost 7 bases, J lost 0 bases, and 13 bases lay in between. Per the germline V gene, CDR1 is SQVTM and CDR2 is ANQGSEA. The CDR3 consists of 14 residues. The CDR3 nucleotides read TGCAGCGCCGAGTCTAGTACCTCCTACAATGAGCAGTTCTTC. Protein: CSAESSTSYNEQFF.